These T cell receptor beta chains were read from a single sample in a study of prognosis after radiotherapy for stage I lung cancer. TCRdb fed the multiplex PCR reads into MiXCR, producing one record per CDR3 protein. There are tens of thousands of distinct CDR3 sequences in the sample; less than 25% occur only once, and around a quarter lies in the top ten. Material: PBMCs, obtained before or after stereotactic body radiation therapy (not recorded which). Source of these receptors: a donor over 45 with non-small cell lung cancer. CDR3s include the opening cysteine and the closing phenylalanine or tryptophan. Fields, in order: clone size, D gene, J gene, V gene, CDR3 DNA, CDR3 protein. D genes are given only for firm matches. Not all rows give a size; the values are once, few, many and, for expanded clones, a class.

many . TRBJ1-4 TRBV5-8 TGTGCCAGCAGCTTTAGACAGGCGGGTAATGAAAAACTGTTTTTT CASSFRQAGNEKLFF
many . TRBJ1-1 TRBV27 TGTGCCAGCAGCCCTATGGGACTCCGGAACACTGAAGCTTTCTTT CASSPMGLRNTEAFF
many TRBD1 TRBJ2-7 TRBV28 TGTGCCAGCAGTTACAGGGGACCCTACGAGCAGTACTTC CASSYRGPYEQYF
many TRBD1 TRBJ2-5 TRBV7-3 TGTGCCAGCAGCTTAACAGGACAGGGGACCCAGTACTTC CASSLTGQGTQYF
many . TRBJ2-6 TRBV7-6 TGTGCCAGCAGCTTAAACCCTGGGGCCAACGTCCTGACTTTC CASSLNPGANVLTF
many . TRBJ2-3 TRBV20-1 TGCAGTGCTAGAGATGGGTCAGATACGCAGTATTTT CSARDGSDTQYF
many TRBD1 TRBJ2-1 TRBV9 TGTGCCAGCAGCGTACAGGGGGACAATGAGCAGTTCTTC CASSVQGDNEQFF
. TRBD2 TRBJ2-7 TRBV27 TGTGCCAGCAGCGGACTAGCGAGCTCCTACGAGCAGTACTTC CASSGLASSYEQYF
many TRBD1 TRBJ1-1 TRBV2 TGTGCCAGCAGTGGACAGGGTGGTATGAACACTGAAGCTTTCTTT CASSGQGGMNTEAFF
many TRBD2 TRBJ2-7 TRBV27 TGTGCCAGCAGTCCCAGGACTAGCGGGGGATTCGCTGAATCCTACGAGCAGTACTTC CASSPRTSGGFAESYEQYF
many . TRBJ1-1 TRBV27 TGTGCCAGCAGACTATCCGGGGGTGAAGCTTTCTTT CASRLSGGEAFF
many TRBD2 TRBJ2-1 TRBV7-8 TGTGCCAGCAGCTTTGGCGGGAGGGCGTCCTACAATGAGCAGTTCTTC CASSFGGRASYNEQFF
many TRBD1 TRBJ2-7 TRBV20-1 TGCAGTGCTATTGGGGACAGCAGTTACGAGCAGTACTTC CSAIGDSSYEQYF
many . TRBJ1-6 TRBV19 TGTGCCAGTAGTCTCGAGGGTCGGAATTCACCCCTCCACTTT CASSLEGRNSPLHF
many . TRBJ1-5 TRBV24-1 TGTGCCACCAGTGATCGGATTAATCAGCCCCAGCATTTT CATSDRINQPQHF
many . TRBJ2-3 TRBV27 TGTGCCAGCAGACCACTAGGGCCAGATACGCAGTATTTT CASRPLGPDTQYF
many TRBD1 TRBJ1-2 TRBV19 TGTGCCAGTAGGGGACAGGAGAGTTTTTATGGCTACACCTTC CASRGQESFYGYTF
many . TRBJ2-2 TRBV7-8 TGTGCCAGCAGCTTAGTAGGAATCCTTACGAACACCGGGGAGCTGTTTTTT CASSLVGILTNTGELFF
many . TRBJ1-5 TRBV5-1 TGCGCCAGCAGCTTAGAAGCGGGTCAGCCCCAGCATTTT CASSLEAGQPQHF
many . TRBJ1-1 TRBV4-1 TGCGCCAGCAGCCTGAACAGGGAAACTGAAGCTTTCTTT CASSLNRETEAFF
many . TRBJ1-6 TRBV6-1 TGTGCCTCCAGTGGAATAGATGGCAGCTCCTATAATTCACCCCTCCACTTT CASSGIDGSSYNSPLHF
many . TRBJ2-5 TRBV10-3 TGTGCCATCAGTGCGTCCCCAGCTAGCGACAAAGAGACCCAGTACTTC CAISASPASDKETQYF
many . TRBJ1-6 TRBV6-1 TGTGCCAGCAGTCTCTCATTTCGGTCCTATAATTCACCCCTCCACTTT CASSLSFRSYNSPLHF
many TRBD1 TRBJ1-1 TRBV27 TGTGCCAGCAGTCCCTCCCCACAGGGGCTGGAAGCTTTCTTT CASSPSPQGLEAFF
few . TRBJ2-5 TRBV5-5 TGTGCCAGCAGCTTGGCCATGACTAGGGGGGAGACCCAGTACTTC CASSLAMTRGETQYF
. . TRBJ1-6 TRBV5-1 TGCGCCAGCAGCGGGGAGTGGAATTCACCCCTCCACTTT CASSGEWNSPLHF
many TRBD2 TRBJ2-3 TRBV20-1 TGCAGTGCTAGAGATCCGGGCGGGAGGGCCCTGGATACGCAGTATTTT CSARDPGGRALDTQYF
many . TRBJ1-5 TRBV30 TGTGCCTGGAGTCTAGGGGGGAAGGATCAGCCCCAGCATTTT CAWSLGGKDQPQHF
many . TRBJ1-4 TRBV20-1 TGCAGTGCTATTAGCACCGGTAATGAAAAACTGTTTTTT CSAISTGNEKLFF
many . TRBJ2-5 TRBV6-1 TGTGCCAGCAGTGAAAGCAGGGTCGGGGAGACCCAGTACTTC CASSESRVGETQYF
many . TRBJ1-1 TRBV5-4 TGTGCCAGCAGCTTGGAAGGGAGGGGTTCGAACACTGAAGCTTTCTTT CASSLEGRGSNTEAFF
many . TRBJ1-6 TRBV5-1 TGCGCCAGCAGCGGGGGATCTCATTCACCCCTCCACTTT CASSGGSHSPLHF
. TRBD2 TRBJ2-7 TRBV27 TGTGCCAGCAGCCGGCCCATTACTAGCGGGAGCAACGAGCAGTACTTC CASSRPITSGSNEQYF
many . TRBJ2-1 TRBV5-1 TGCGCCAGCAGCCAGGGGACTACCAATGAGCAGTTCTTC CASSQGTTNEQFF
many . TRBJ2-5 TRBV5-1 TGCGCCAGCTCGGGCGGGGAGATCCAAGAGACCCAGTACTTC CASSGGEIQETQYF
. TRBD1 TRBJ1-1 TRBV5-1 TGCGCCAGCAGCCCAGGGGGCCGGGGCGCTGAAGCTTTCTTT CASSPGGRGAEAFF
many TRBD1 TRBJ2-3 TRBV5-6 TGTGCCAGCAGCCCTAGGACAGGGTATCCCACAGATACGCAGTATTTT CASSPRTGYPTDTQYF
many TRBD1 TRBJ2-1 TRBV7-6 TGTGCCAGCAGCTTAGTGGTACCGACAGGGCCATCCTACAATGAGCAGTTCTTC CASSLVVPTGPSYNEQFF
many . TRBJ1-3 TRBV4-2 TGTGCCAGCAGCCAGGGGAAAGATGGAAACACCATATATTTT CASSQGKDGNTIYF
many . TRBJ2-2 TRBV12-3/TRBV12-4 TGTGCCAGCAGTTTACACACCGCGAACACCGGGGAGCTGTTTTTT CASSLHTANTGELFF
many TRBD2 TRBJ2-3 TRBV7-9 TGTGCCAGCAGCCATGGATTAGCGGGGCACACAGATACGCAGTATTTT CASSHGLAGHTDTQYF
. . TRBJ2-1 TRBV5-1 TGCGCCAGCAGCTTGGAGTCAGGGGGGGACGGAGGTGAGCAGTTCTTC CASSLESGGDGGEQFF
many . TRBJ1-5 TRBV7-9 TGTGCCAGCAGCTTGAGGCAACAGCCCCAGCATTTT CASSLRQQPQHF
many . TRBJ2-1 TRBV6-2/TRBV6-3 TGTGCCAGCAGAAGACAGGGAGTGGAGGGCAATGAGCAGTTCTTC CASRRQGVEGNEQFF
. TRBD2 TRBJ2-4 TRBV20-1 TGCAGTGCTAGAGATTCGTCCGGGACTAGCGGGAGGTCCGCAAACATTCAGTACTTT CSARDSSGTSGRSANIQYF
. . TRBJ2-2 TRBV5-1 TGCGCCAGCACCTTAGGACCAACATCGACCGGGGAGCTGTTTTTT CASTLGPTSTGELFF
many . TRBJ1-2 TRBV6-1 TGTGCCAGCAGTGAACAGGGTCTCTATGGCTACACCTTC CASSEQGLYGYTF